What follows are 25 T cell receptor beta chains derived from one specimen sequenced in a study of T cells in Graves' hyperthyroidism and ophthalmopathy. The source material, RNA transcripts, was used to amplify TCR beta CDR3 regions. During a first-round RT-PCR of the TCR CDR3, the HTBI primer set was used. TCRdb reanalysed the multiplex PCR reads using MiXCR and keeps one entry per CDR3 protein. Of about 550,000 distinct CDR3 sequences in the sample, around 20% were seen once. The specimen sequenced was blood. All receptors come from a man younger than 35 with Graves' hyperthyroidism.

The V and J genes are TRBV29-1 and TRBJ2-7, with 9 nucleotides matching TRBD1. CDR1 and CDR2 from the germline V gene are SQVTM and ANQGSEA. This CDR3 comprises 14 residues. V trimming: 6 bases; J trimming: 3 bases; junction bases outside the gene matches: 9. Here the CDR3 reads CSVQGGDRVYEQYF. DNA of the CDR3: TGCAGCGTCCAGGGAGGGGACAGGGTCTACGAGCAGTACTTC.

The table lists this clonotype with a few counts. This rearrangement joins TRBV12-5 to TRBJ2-7; D may be TRBD1 (6 bases). With 1 base removed from V and 3 bases from J, the gap between germline ends came to 16 bases. The CDR3 covers 16 residues. Germline V gene sequence: CDR1 LGHNT, CDR2 FRNRAP. CDR3 in amino acids: CASGLGPRDTLYEQYF. In DNA, the CDR3 is TGTGCTAGTGGTTTGGGCCCCCGGGACACCCTCTACGAGCAGTACTTC. Drawing the rest from reference TRBV12-5 and TRBJ2-7, the complete variable domain is DARVTQTPRHKVTEMGQEVTMRCQPILGHNTVFWYRQTMMQGLELLAYFRNRAPLDDSGMPKDRFSAEMPDATLATLKIQPSEPRDSAVYFCASGLGPRDTLYEQYFGPGTRLTVT.

The rearrangement links TRBV6-1 to TRBJ2-7; TRBD1 aligns across 9 bases. Germline CDR1 and CDR2: MNHNS and SASEGT. The CDR3 has 16 amino acids. With V trimmed by 7 bases and J by 5 bases, 15 bases remained unmatched. CDR3 residues: CASNMVGTGSRDEQYF. The DNA of the CDR3 is TGTGCCAGCAACATGGTCGGGACAGGGAGTCGGGACGAGCAGTACTTC.

This clonotype was observed many times. V gene TRBV2 combines with J gene TRBJ2-7; D gene unclear. With 5 bases removed from V and 3 bases from J, the gap between germline ends came to 20 bases. Per germline, CDR1 SNHLY and CDR2 FYNNEI. The CDR3 runs to 16 residues. CDR3: CASSTLTDPKYYEQYF. CDR3 bases: TGTGCCAGCAGTACCCTGACCGATCCTAAATACTACGAGCAGTACTTC.

This clonotype appeared many times. The chain is built from TRBV6-1 and TRBJ2-7; D may correspond to TRBD1 or TRBD2 (5 bases each). CDR3 length: 17 amino acids. V was cut by 3 bases and J by 0 bases, with 18 bases left in between. From germline, CDR1 is MNHNS and CDR2 SASEGT. The CDR3 nucleotides are TGTGCCAGCAGTGATACTAGGGACCGCGGTGGCTCCTACGAGCAGTACTTC. It yields the protein CASSDTRDRGGSYEQYF.

This clonotype was counted many times. CDR3 region: CASGLTGTGYQPQHF. The CDR3 coding sequence is TGTGCTAGTGGTTTGACCGGGACAGGGTATCAGCCCCAGCATTTT. This chain connects TRBV12-5 to TRBJ1-5, with 9 bases aligning to TRBD1. The CDR3 has 15 amino acids. The V gene end was trimmed by 2 bases and the J gene end by 5 bases; junction bases not matched to a gene: 4. Germline CDR1 is LGHNT and CDR2 is FRNRAP.

Ten or more counts support this clonotype. CDR3 sequence reads: CASSQGGQRNTEAFF. CDR3 DNA: TGTGCCAGCAGCCAAGGCGGCCAGAGGAACACTGAAGCTTTCTTT. This sequence joins TRBV4-2 and TRBJ1-1; D gene unclear. V dropped 1 base and J dropped 1 base, with 10 bases sitting between them. CDR1 and CDR2 from the germline V gene are LGHNA and YNFKEQ. This CDR3 is built from 15 residues.

CDR3 in DNA: TGCGCCAGCAGCCAAGATCGAACTAGCGGGGGGCCATTAAACCAAGAGACCCAGTACTTC. Its protein is CASSQDRTSGGPLNQETQYF. The gene calls are TRBV4-1 and TRBJ2-5; 12 bases match TRBD2. Trimming at V came to 0 bases and at J to 0 bases, leaving 11 bases not matched to a gene. The CDR3 sequence is 20 residues long. Per germline, CDR1 MGHRA and CDR2 YSYEKL.

A single count supports this clonotype. The chain uses TRBV6-1 and TRBJ1-1, with D uncertain. The CDR3 totals 15 residues. CDR1 is MNHNS and CDR2 is SASEGT in the germline V gene. Trimming cost V 3 bases and J 2 bases, with 13 bases left between them. CDR3 loop: CASSDPGTANTEAFF. DNA of the CDR3: TGTGCCAGCAGTGATCCAGGCACGGCAAACACTGAAGCTTTCTTT.

The V and J genes are TRBV11-2 and TRBJ2-1; 12 nucleotides align to TRBD1. The CDR3 is 16 residues long. Germline V gene sequence: CDR1 SGHAT, CDR2 FQNNGV. V lost 5 bases to trimming and J lost 9 bases; unmatched junction nucleotides: 11. The CDR3 sequence: CASSPSGQGARREQFF. For the CDR3, the DNA is TGTGCCAGCAGCCCGTCGGGACAGGGGGCACGACGTGAGCAGTTCTTC.

This clonotype was seen at least ten times. The chain couples TRBV28 to TRBJ1-1; 11 bases line up with TRBD1. The V segment lost 6 bases and the J segment 3 bases; nucleotides outside the gene matches: 6. Germline loops: CDR1 MDHEN, CDR2 SYDVKM. There are 15 residues in the CDR3. CDR3 coding DNA: TGTGCCAGCAGCCCTTGGGGACAGGGGGACACTGAAGCTTTCTTT. It is translated as CASSPWGQGDTEAFF. The variable domain in full, completed from reference TRBV28 and TRBJ1-1, reads DVKVTQSSRYLVKRTGEKVFLECVQDMDHENMFWYRQDPGLGLRLIYFSYDVKMKEKGDIPEGYSVSREKKERFSLILESASTNQTSMYLCASSPWGQGDTEAFFGQGTRLTVV.

The chain employs TRBV20-1 and TRBJ1-1; D ambiguous. The CDR3 sequence is 11 residues long. Per germline, CDR1 DFQATT and CDR2 SNEGSKA (reference sequence). V was pared by 3 bases and J by 3 bases, with 5 bases between. DNA of the CDR3: TGCAGTGCTAGGGTCGACACTGAAGCTTTCTTT. Residues: CSARVDTEAFF.

The chain links TRBV7-9 to TRBJ2-7, with D possibly TRBD1 on 6 matching bases. CDR1 is SEHNR, CDR2 FQNEAQ, per germline (reference sequence). The CDR3 contains 12 residues. Trimming removed 7 bases at V and 3 bases at J, with 10 bases between. CDR3 sequence: CASTTGFYEQYF. As DNA, the CDR3 is TGTGCCAGCACAACAGGGTTCTACGAGCAGTACTTC.

This clonotype has ten or more counts. The chain joins TRBV12-3 or TRBV12-4 to TRBJ2-7, with D tentatively TRBD1 or TRBD2 (5 bases each). This CDR3 spans 13 amino acids. V lost 4 bases to trimming and J lost 2 bases, with 9 bases between them. The CDR3 sequence is CASSWGITYEQYF. CDR3 bases: TGTGCCAGCAGTTGGGGGATTACCTACGAGCAGTACTTC.

The chain has TRBV11-1 and TRBJ1-5; D gene uncertain. This CDR3 spans 18 amino acids. Germline CDR1 is SGHAT and CDR2 is FQDESV (reference sequence). V shed 5 bases and J shed 3 bases, with 23 bases lying between them. Written as DNA, the CDR3 is TGTGCCAGCAGCATCCCGGGCCTAAAGCCTATGAACAATCAGCCCCAGCATTTT. Its translation: CASSIPGLKPMNNQPQHF.

At least ten counts were recorded for this clonotype. The V call is TRBV19, the J call TRBJ2-2; perhaps TRBD1 as D (5 bases). CDR3 size: 14 residues. The germline V and J ends were trimmed by 4 bases and 2 bases, with 8 bases remaining between them. CDR1 is LNHDA, CDR2 SQIVND, per germline (reference sequence). The CDR3, as DNA: TGTGCCAGTAGTAGGGGCAGAAACACCGGGGAGCTGTTTTTT. Its protein is CASSRGRNTGELFF.

The rearrangement links TRBV7-8 to TRBJ2-5; TRBD2 might be the D (5 bases). Germline values: CDR1 SGHVS, CDR2 FQNEAQ. The V end was cut by 0 bases, the J end by 5 bases, with 10 bases between. The length of the CDR3 is 14 residues. DNA of the CDR3: TGTGCCAGCAGCTTAGCGGGAGAGTGGGAGACCCAGTACTTC. Its translation is CASSLAGEWETQYF.

Concerning this clonotype: An end of the junction differs from the germline gene, which may be a read error. The chain links TRBV12-3 or TRBV12-4 to TRBJ2-5, with D possibly being TRBD1 or TRBD2 (6 bases each). The CDR3 loop spans 15 amino acids. DNA for the CDR3: TGTGCCAGCAGTTTAGGCGTGGAGGGGGAAGAGACCCTGTACTTC. Translated, it gives CASSLGVEGEETLYF.

This clonotype has ten or more counts. The junction shows a germline mismatch at one end, possibly a read error. The chain employs TRBV12-3 or TRBV12-4 and TRBJ2-4; tentatively, D is TRBD2 (5 bases). The CDR3 loop spans 15 amino acids. The CDR3 DNA sequence: TGTGCCAGCAGTTTAGGTGGGCTAGCCAAAAGCATTCAGTACTTC. Amino acid sequence: CASSLGGLAKSIQYF.

This clonotype was counted many times. The CDR3 loop is CASRGFRNVRRSSYEQYF. The DNA for the CDR3 is TGTGCCAGCAGGGGGTTCAGGAACGTCCGTCGGAGCTCCTACGAGCAGTACTTC. The chain joins TRBV27 to TRBJ2-7; D ambiguous. V dropped 6 bases and J dropped 0 bases, with 24 bases sitting between them. Germline V gene lookup returns CDR1 MNHEY and CDR2 SMNVEV (reference sequence). The CDR3 has 18 residues.

This chain uses TRBV19 with TRBJ2-4, with no clear D. CDR1 and CDR2 (germline): LNHDA, SQIVND (reference sequence). The V gene lost 5 bases and the J gene lost 1 base, with 18 bases spanning the gap. The CDR3 runs to 17 residues. CDR3: CASSGKTTAIAKNIQYF. Written as DNA, the CDR3 is TGTGCCAGTAGTGGGAAAACAACAGCGATTGCCAAAAACATTCAGTACTTC. Full variable domain (missing parts from reference TRBV19 and TRBJ2-4): DGGITQSPKYLFRKEGQNVTLSCEQNLNHDAMYWYRQDPGQGLRLIYYSQIVNDFQKGDIAEGYSVSREKKESFPLTVTSAQKNPTAFYLCASSGKTTAIAKNIQYFGAGTRLSVL.

This clonotype occurred a few times. The chain couples TRBV11-1 to TRBJ1-3; D is unclear. The CDR3 is 16 residues long. The germline V gene encodes CDR1 SGHAT and CDR2 FQDESV (reference sequence). The V end was cut by 4 bases, the J end by 1 base, with 14 bases between. CDR3 amino acids: CASSSPRLGSGNTIYF. Here the CDR3 DNA reads TGTGCCAGCAGCTCCCCCCGTTTAGGTTCTGGAAACACCATATATTTT.

In this sample, this clonotype turned up many times. The rearrangement uses TRBV6-5 and TRBJ1-1; D is unresolved. The V end was cut by 2 bases, the J end by 5 bases, with 9 bases between. In germline, CDR1 is MNHEY, CDR2 SVGAGI. The CDR3 sequence is 13 residues long. The CDR3 is CASSYRVETEAFF. In nucleotides, the CDR3 is TGTGCCAGCAGTTACCGAGTGGAGACTGAAGCTTTCTTT.

The CDR3 DNA reads TGTGCCAGCAGTTACTCGAGGGGATTGAACACTGAAGCTTTCTTT. As protein: CASSYSRGLNTEAFF. This chain links TRBV6-5 with TRBJ1-1, with a tentative D call TRBD1 (5 bases). The length of the CDR3 is 15 residues. The V gene lost 0 bases and the J gene lost 0 bases, with 8 bases spanning the gap. Germline V gives CDR1 MNHEY, CDR2 SVGAGI.

There are many counts of this clonotype. The chain has TRBV6-5 and TRBJ1-1; D is ambiguous. CDR3 length equals 11 residues. Deletions cut 6 bases from V and 11 bases from J, with 13 bases between. Germline V gives CDR1 MNHEY, CDR2 SVGAGI. This CDR3 reads CASRADRGAFF. The CDR3 DNA is TGTGCCAGCAGGGCAGACCGCGGGGCTTTCTTT.